The 16 T cell receptor beta chains in this list originate from one sample, sequenced in a study of cytotoxic CD8 clonotypes in ibrutinib-treated CLL. Libraries were prepared by immunoSEQ multiplex PCR; TCRdb keeps only in-frame clonotypes and omits some of them. The sample holds roughly 190,000 clones; over 60% are singletons and the top ten take 13%. Here the sequenced sample was PBMCs, taken after 24 months of ibrutinib treatment. Source of these receptors: a human donor with chronic lymphocytic leukemia.

This clone came up once. This chain uses TRBV4-3 with TRBJ1-4; D is uncertain. Germline V gene lookup returns CDR1 LGHNA and CDR2 YSLEER. This CDR3 region has 15 residues. Deletions cut 1 base from V and 8 bases from J, with 14 bases between. The DNA of the CDR3 is TGCGCCAGCAGCCAAGGGGCCCTATCGGGCGAAAAACTGTTTTTT. This translates into CASSQGALSGEKLFF.

This clone was observed a handful of times. The chain joins TRBV5-1 to TRBJ2-5, with unresolved D. The CDR3 totals 14 residues. Germline V gene data show CDR1 as SGHRS and CDR2 as YFSETQ. V was trimmed by 4 bases and J by 2 bases, leaving 12 bases between them. DNA of the CDR3: TGCGCCAGCAGCCGAGACAAGGAGCAAGAGACCCAGTACTTC. Translation gives CASSRDKEQETQYF.

This chain joins TRBV18 and TRBJ1-2; 8 nucleotides agree with TRBD1. The germline V gene encodes CDR1 KGHSH and CDR2 LQKENI. The CDR3 contains 12 residues. The ends lost 6 bases at V and 4 bases at J; junction bases unmatched: 1. The CDR3 DNA is TGTGCCAGCTCCGACAGGGGCTATGGCTACACCTTC. Protein product: CASSDRGYGYTF. Together with reference TRBV18 and TRBJ1-2, the CDR3 gives the full variable domain: NAGVMQNPRHLVRRRGQEARLRCSPMKGHSHVYWYRQLPEEGLKFMVYLQKENIIDESGMPKERFSAEFPKEGPSILRIQQVVRGDSAAYFCASSDRGYGYTFGSGTRLTVV.

The chain employs TRBV5-4 and TRBJ2-7; D possibly corresponds to TRBD2 (5 bases). CDR3 size: 14 residues. Looked up from germline, CDR1 is SGHNT and CDR2 is YYREEE (reference sequence). With 4 bases removed from V and 2 bases from J, the gap between germline ends came to 13 bases. The CDR3 nucleotides are TGTGCCAGCAGCAGGAGCGAGGGCGCCTACGAGCAGTACTTC. Its protein is CASSRSEGAYEQYF.

The gene calls are TRBV2 and TRBJ1-5, with D unresolved. Germline values: CDR1 SNHLY, CDR2 FYNNEI. The CDR3 is 14 residues long. Trimming cost V 7 bases and J 3 bases, with 13 bases left between them. In DNA, the CDR3 is TGTGCCAGCAACTTCATGGGTACCAATCAGCCCCAGCATTTT. This codes for CASNFMGTNQPQHF.

The chain has TRBV7-2 and TRBJ1-1; D gene ambiguous. CDR3 size: 11 residues. V lost 3 bases and J lost 7, with 6 bases in between. Per germline, CDR1 SGHTA and CDR2 FQGNSA. In DNA form, the CDR3 reads TGTGCCAGCAGCTTTTGGGGTGAAGCTTTCTTT. It yields the protein CASSFWGEAFF.

The rearrangement links TRBV5-1 to TRBJ2-1; TRBD2 matches at 13 bases. Germline V gives CDR1 SGHRS, CDR2 YFSETQ. This CDR3 region has 15 residues. V was clipped by 6 bases and J by 8 bases; unmatched bases: 8. The DNA for the CDR3 is TGCGCCAGCATTTCCGGGACTAGCGGGGTCGATGAGCAGTTCTTC. Protein: CASISGTSGVDEQFF. The full variable domain, in which reference TRBV5-1 and TRBJ2-1 provide the parts outside the CDR3, is KAGVTQTPRYLIKTRGQQVTLSCSPISGHRSVSWYQQTPGQGLQFLFEYFSETQRNKGNFPGRFSGRQFSNSRSEMNVSTLELGDSALYLCASISGTSGVDEQFFGPGTRLTVL.

For the CDR3, the DNA is TGCGCCAGCAGCCAAGTTCGAGAGAGAGAGACCCAGTACTTC. Its protein product is CASSQVRERETQYF. This chain joins TRBV4-1 and TRBJ2-5; unclear D gene. This CDR3 has 14 residues. V gave up 1 base and J gave up 4 bases, with 10 bases separating them. Germline V gives CDR1 MGHRA, CDR2 YSYEKL.

The chain carries TRBV28 and TRBJ2-4, with 8 bases lining up with TRBD1. With 6 bases clipped from V and 9 bases from J, the junction kept 7 bases outside the gene matches. CDR3 size: 13 residues. Germline CDR1 is MDHEN and CDR2 is SYDVKM. CDR3 in DNA: TGTGCCAGCAGAAAGACAGGGGCCGGCATTCAGTACTTC. Encoded protein: CASRKTGAGIQYF.

This rearrangement joins TRBV7-2 to TRBJ1-1, with D possibly being TRBD1 (5 bases). Germline CDR1 reads SGHTA; CDR2 reads FQGNSA. Trimming shortened V by 1 base and J by 12 bases, and 21 bases separated the two germline ends. The length of the CDR3 is 15 residues. The CDR3 coding sequence is TGTGCCAGCAGCTTAGGGGCAGGGACCCTTTCTCGGCCTTTCTTT. It specifies CASSLGAGTLSRPFF.

The chain carries TRBV7-9 and TRBJ2-1; 15 nucleotides line up with TRBD2. In germline, CDR1 is SEHNR, CDR2 FQNEAQ (reference sequence). This CDR3 region has 16 residues. V lost 6 bases and J lost 8; bases outside the gene matches: 8. The CDR3 DNA sequence: TGTGCCAGCAGTTCTGGACTAGCGGGAGGGGGCTATGAGCAGTTCTTC. It codes for CASSSGLAGGGYEQFF.

In this sample, this clone turned up a few times. The chain has TRBV18 and TRBJ1-2; D call uncertain. This CDR3 has 12 residues. Trimming pared 3 bases from V and 7 bases from J, leaving 9 bases between. CDR1 is KGHSH and CDR2 is LQKENI in the germline V gene. CDR3 nucleotides: TGTGCCAGCTCACCGATTCTGGCTGGCTACACCTTC. The encoded protein is CASSPILAGYTF.

The V gene is TRBV7-8, the J gene TRBJ2-2, with TRBD1 as a possible D gene (6 bases). V was clipped by 0 bases and J by 1 base, with 15 bases between them. The CDR3 covers 18 residues. The germline V gene has CDR1 SGHVS and CDR2 FQNEAQ. Written as DNA, the CDR3 is TGTGCCAGCAGCTTAGCGAGAGGGCAGGGGAGGAACACCGGGGAGCTGTTTTTT. Amino acid sequence: CASSLARGQGRNTGELFF.

The chain carries TRBV7-2 and TRBJ2-1; weak D call: TRBD1 (5 bases). The V end lost 0 bases, the J end lost 5 bases, and 11 bases lay between the germline ends. CDR1 is SGHTA and CDR2 is FQGNSA in the germline V gene. The CDR3 sequence is 15 residues long. CDR3 sequence: CASSLATVGHNEQFF. The CDR3 coding sequence is TGTGCCAGCAGCTTAGCTACAGTGGGGCACAATGAGCAGTTCTTC.

J is TRBJ1-3 and V is TRBV2; a possible D gene is TRBD1 (5 bases). The CDR3 contains 16 residues. Germline assignment: CDR1 SNHLY and CDR2 FYNNEI. Trimming took 6 bases from V and 0 from J, leaving 15 bases between them. The CDR3 nucleotides are TGTGCCAGCAGCGACCCGGGACGGGTCTCTGGAAACACCATATATTTT. It translates to CASSDPGRVSGNTIYF.

V is TRBV6-1 and J is TRBJ2-7; TRBD2 agrees at 14 bases. Germline V gene lookup returns CDR1 MNHNS and CDR2 SASEGT. The CDR3 sequence is 16 residues long. Trimming took 3 bases from V and 3 from J; bases not matched to a gene: 4. The CDR3 sequence is CASSDRGLAGGYEQYF. CDR3 in DNA: TGTGCCAGCAGTGATAGAGGACTAGCGGGGGGCTACGAGCAGTACTTC.